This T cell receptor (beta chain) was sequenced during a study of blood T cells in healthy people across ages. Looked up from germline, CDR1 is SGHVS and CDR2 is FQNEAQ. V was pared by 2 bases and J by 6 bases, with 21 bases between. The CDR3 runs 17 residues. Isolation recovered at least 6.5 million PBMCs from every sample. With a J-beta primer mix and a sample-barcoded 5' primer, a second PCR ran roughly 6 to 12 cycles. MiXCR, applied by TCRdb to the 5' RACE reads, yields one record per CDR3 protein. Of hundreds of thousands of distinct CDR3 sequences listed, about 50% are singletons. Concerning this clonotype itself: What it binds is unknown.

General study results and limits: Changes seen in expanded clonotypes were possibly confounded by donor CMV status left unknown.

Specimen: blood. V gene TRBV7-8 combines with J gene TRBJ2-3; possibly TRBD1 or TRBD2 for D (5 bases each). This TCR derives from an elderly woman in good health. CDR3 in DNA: TGTGCCAGCAGCTTAACCTCCGGGACCCCCTCTCAGGATACGCAGTATTTT. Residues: CASSLTSGTPSQDTQYF.